This TCR beta chain was captured in a study of monozygotic twins with inflammatory bowel disease. The germline CDR1 and CDR2 sequences are SGHRS and YFSETQ. The CDR3 spans 15 residues. UMIs with a 6-nucleotide sample barcode were added by template switching. With the 5' RACE reads reprocessed, TCRdb shows one record per CDR3 protein and no DNA. The ten top clones account for about 2.3%, within a sample of nearly 450,000 distinct CDR3 sequences. This chain joins TRBV5-1 and TRBJ2-3; as DNA is missing, the TRBD1 call by TCRdb cannot be tested. This TCR came from a human donor with ulcerative colitis or Crohn's disease, or a healthy co-twin of an affected twin (not recorded which). The sample taken for sequencing was blood. The CDR3 sequence is CASSPRTGLTDTQYF. The variable domain in full, completed from reference TRBV5-1 and TRBJ2-3, reads KAGVTQTPRYLIKTRGQQVTLSCSPISGHRSVSWYQQTPGQGLQFLFEYFSETQRNKGNFPGRFSGRQFSNSRSEMNVSTLELGDSALYLCASSPRTGLTDTQYFGPGTRLTVL.